Listed below are T cell receptor beta chains from one sample, sequenced in a study of T cells in localized non-small cell lung cancer. Measured with immunoSEQ multiplex PCR; TCRdb has only the in-frame clones, and not every one. Of approximately 31,000 clones in the sample, less than 80% were seen once. The sample in question was peripheral blood, obtained before any cancer treatment. The receptors stem from a male donor older than 55 with stage II squamous cell lung carcinoma. CDR3s include the opening cysteine and the closing phenylalanine or tryptophan. D genes are given only for firm matches. A row's size may be missing; if present it is once, few, many or a size class.

>TRBJ2-3|TRBV9|NA|NA
TGTGCCAGCAGCCCCCGACTGGATACGCAGTATTTT
CASSPRLDTQYF
>TRBJ2-4|TRBV7-3|few|NA
TGTGCCAGCAGCTTACAACAGGCGAACATTCAGTACTTC
CASSLQQANIQYF
>TRBJ2-7|TRBV9|NA|NA
TGTGCCAGCAGCGTAGACCCAGGTCGGGAGCAGTACTTC
CASSVDPGREQYF
>TRBJ1-5|TRBV28|medium-sized|NA
TGTGCCAGCAGTACCGGCGGTCAGCCCCAGCATTTT
CASSTGGQPQHF
>TRBJ1-1|TRBV6-5|NA|NA
TGTGCCACCACTACGAACACTGAAGCTTTCTTT
CATTTNTEAFF
>TRBJ1-2|TRBV15|NA|NA
TGTGCCACCAGCAGAGACGGGAGCTATGGCTACACCTTC
CATSRDGSYGYTF
>TRBJ2-3|TRBV7-3|NA|TRBD2
TGTGCCACCGGGACTAGCGGGGCCAAGCCCACAGATACGCAGTATTTT
CATGTSGAKPTDTQYF
>TRBJ1-1|TRBV28|NA|NA
TGTGCCAGCAGTTCCCTCGACAGCCTGAACACTGAAGCTTTCTTT
CASSSLDSLNTEAFF
>TRBJ1-5|TRBV19|NA|NA
TGTGCCAGTAGTATCCAATCGGGGACCGCCCTGACAACGTGGCATTTT
CASSIQSGTALTTWHF
>TRBJ2-2|TRBV10-2|NA|NA
TGCGCCAGCCCCGCACAGGCCTCCACCGGGGAGCTGTTTTTT
CASPAQASTGELFF
>TRBJ1-2|TRBV19|NA|TRBD1
TGTGCCAGTACCTTAAGACAGGGGAATGGCTACACCTTC
CASTLRQGNGYTF
>TRBJ2-1|TRBV6-1|NA|TRBD2
TGTGCCAGCAGTGAGCTAGCGGGGGGGCCCAATGAGCAGTTCTTC
CASSELAGGPNEQFF
>TRBJ2-1|TRBV13|NA|TRBD2
TGTGCCAGCAGGCTACTCCTAGCGGGGCGCAATGAGCAGTTCTTC
CASRLLLAGRNEQFF
>TRBJ1-3|TRBV5-1|NA|NA
TGCGCCAGCAGCTTGCAACGAGGAAACACCATATATTTT
CASSLQRGNTIYF
>TRBJ2-5|TRBV18|NA|TRBD1
TGTGCCAGCTCACGTGGACAGGGCGGGGAGACCCAGTACTTC
CASSRGQGGETQYF
>TRBJ2-2|TRBV7-9|once|NA
TGTGCCAGCAGCTTCCTTAAGGGCCCGAACACCGGGGAGCTGTTTTTT
CASSFLKGPNTGELFF
>TRBJ2-3|TRBV9|NA|TRBD2
TGTGCCAGCAGCGTAGGGGGACACGGAAGACCCGGGGGGGCCATAGATACGCAGTATTTT
CASSVGGHGRPGGAIDTQYF
>TRBJ2-1|TRBV20-1|many|TRBD1
TGCAGTGCTCAGGGGGTCAATGAGCAGTTCTTC
CSAQGVNEQFF
>TRBJ2-7|TRBV7-2|NA|NA
TGTGCCAGCAGCCAATCGGACAACTACGAGCAGTACTTC
CASSQSDNYEQYF
>TRBJ2-5|TRBV6-5|NA|TRBD2
TGTGCCAGCAGTCCCACGGGGGGGGGAGAGACCCAGTACTTC
CASSPTGGGETQYF
>TRBJ1-4|TRBV13|NA|NA
TGTGCCAGCAGCTTATCAGGGGTTGACGGTGAAAAACTGTTTTTT
CASSLSGVDGEKLFF
>TRBJ1-5|TRBV19|NA|TRBD1
TGTGCCAGTAGTAGTGGGACAGGGTGGGATCAGCCCCAGCATTTT
CASSSGTGWDQPQHF
>TRBJ2-2|TRBV5-1|NA|NA
TGCGCCAGCAGCTTGGGCAGCACCGCGAACACCGGGGAGCTGTTTTTT
CASSLGSTANTGELFF
>TRBJ2-1|TRBV5-5|NA|NA
TGTGCCAGCAGCGGGGGTTTATCTGGCGATGAGCAGTTCTTC
CASSGGLSGDEQFF
>TRBJ2-3|TRBV5-1|NA|TRBD1
TGCGCCAGCAGCTTCGGAGGACAGGGAGGATCAGATACGCAGTATTTT
CASSFGGQGGSDTQYF
>TRBJ2-1|TRBV7-2|NA|NA
TGTGCCAGCAGCTTAAGGGACCTCAGGGGAAATGAGCAGTTCTTC
CASSLRDLRGNEQFF
>TRBJ2-3|TRBV4-1|NA|NA
TGCGCCAGCCGGCCCCTTTCCAGCGGCCTCACAGATACGCAGTATTTT
CASRPLSSGLTDTQYF
>TRBJ1-5|TRBV28|NA|NA
TGTGCCAGCGGGAGGGGGGGCAATCAGCCCCAGCATTTT
CASGRGGNQPQHF
>TRBJ2-7|TRBV10-2|NA|TRBD2
TGCGCCAGCAGCAAATGGAGCGGGGGCCTTCCCTACGAGCAGTACTTC
CASSKWSGGLPYEQYF
>TRBJ1-3|TRBV4-3|NA|NA
TGCGCCAGCAGCCAAGCAGGCAGGCCCTCTGGAAACACCATATATTTT
CASSQAGRPSGNTIYF
>TRBJ1-1|TRBV6-5|NA|TRBD1
TGTGCCAGCGGACCAGGGGGCAATGAAGCTTTCTTT
CASGPGGNEAFF